A selection of T cell receptor beta chains follows, all from one sample in a study of T cell clones after liver transplantation. Only in-frame clones appear in the TCRdb table, and some are missing; sequencing was by immunoSEQ multiplex PCR. The sample shows about 21,000 clones, approximately 94% of them seen only once. The specimen was CD8+ T cells from blood, collected approximately 27 months after liver transplant. These receptors all come from a human patient who received a liver transplant. Some T cells may be graft donor cells. The CDR3 runs from the conserved cysteine through the conserved F or W. D genes are given only for firm matches. Rows may omit the clone size; those that give it use once, few, many or a size class.

abundance,j_gene,v_gene,d_gene,CDR3aa,CDR3nt
.,TRBJ2-3,TRBV7-8,.,CASSFVGDTQYF,TGTGCCAGCAGCTTCGTAGGAGATACGCAGTATTTT
.,TRBJ1-4,TRBV6-6,.,CASSLAGESDNEKLFF,TGTGCCAGCAGCCTTGCCGGGGAGAGTGATAATGAAAAACTGTTTTTT
.,TRBJ2-7,TRBV6-5,TRBD2,CASSYSTSGSSYEQYF,TGTGCCAGCAGTTACTCCACTAGCGGGAGCTCCTACGAGCAGTACTTC
.,TRBJ2-7,TRBV10-1,.,CASSSPLRGSYEQYF,TGCGCCAGCAGTTCCCCACTACGAGGGTCCTACGAGCAGTACTTC
.,TRBJ2-3,TRBV9,.,CASSVAADTQYF,TGTGCCAGCAGCGTAGCTGCAGATACGCAGTATTTT
.,TRBJ2-3,TRBV7-6,.,CASSSVPRTDTQYF,TGTGCCAGCAGCTCAGTCCCTAGAACAGATACGCAGTATTTT
.,TRBJ1-1,TRBV5-6,.,CASSFWKAMNTEAFF,TGTGCCAGCAGCTTTTGGAAGGCAATGAACACTGAAGCTTTCTTT
.,TRBJ1-3,TRBV2,.,CASTLGAGNTIYF,TGTGCCAGCACTTTAGGGGCTGGAAACACCATATATTTT
.,TRBJ1-5,TRBV27,TRBD1,CASSLGTGNQPQHF,TGTGCCAGCAGTTTGGGGACAGGGAATCAGCCCCAGCATTTT
.,TRBJ2-3,TRBV7-6,.,CASSFPSLSTDTQYF,TGTGCCAGCAGCTTCCCCTCTTTATCCACAGATACGCAGTATTTT
.,TRBJ2-7,TRBV7-9,.,CASSLESGRSYEQYF,TGTGCCAGCAGCTTAGAGAGTGGCAGATCCTACGAGCAGTACTTC
few,TRBJ2-2,TRBV7-6,TRBD2,CASSLGAGDEAGELFF,TGTGCCAGCAGCTTAGGAGCGGGAGATGAGGCCGGGGAGCTGTTTTTT
.,TRBJ2-1,TRBV9,TRBD1,CASSVRQGAADNEQFF,TGTGCCAGCAGCGTCCGACAGGGGGCAGCAGACAATGAGCAGTTCTTC
.,TRBJ2-1,TRBV7-8,TRBD2,CASSLAGGPGNEQFF,TGTGCCAGCAGCTTGGCGGGAGGGCCGGGGAATGAGCAGTTCTTC
.,TRBJ2-3,TRBV7-9,TRBD2,CASSSPSREGSPDTQYF,TGTGCCAGCAGCTCGCCCTCCCGGGAGGGCTCCCCAGATACGCAGTATTTT
.,TRBJ2-7,TRBV28,TRBD1,CASSSGTGRNEQYF,TGTGCCAGCAGTTCCGGGACAGGCCGGAACGAGCAGTACTTC
medium-sized,TRBJ2-3,TRBV9,.,CASSVVDEPDTQYF,TGTGCCAGCAGCGTAGTAGATGAGCCAGATACGCAGTATTTT
.,TRBJ2-3,TRBV9,TRBD2,CASSVASGSTDTQYF,TGTGCCAGCAGCGTAGCTAGCGGAAGCACAGATACGCAGTATTTT
.,TRBJ2-5,TRBV27,.,CASSFGRWGETQYF,TGTGCCAGCAGTTTCGGACGGTGGGGAGAGACCCAGTACTTC
once,TRBJ2-7,TRBV28,TRBD1,CASTPLLDLRDSTYEQYF,TGTGCCAGCACCCCGCTTTTGGACCTTCGGGACAGTACCTACGAGCAGTACTTC
.,TRBJ2-1,TRBV7-2,TRBD2,CASSLNRAGGPYPYNEQFF,TGTGCCAGCAGCTTAAACCGGGCGGGAGGGCCCTACCCCTACAATGAGCAGTTCTTC
.,TRBJ2-7,TRBV18,TRBD2,CASQSGTSGSYEQYF,TGTGCCAGCCAGTCTGGGACTAGCGGGAGTTACGAGCAGTACTTC
.,TRBJ1-2,TRBV12-5,.,CASGSQGNYGYTF,TGTGCTAGTGGTTCGCAGGGGAATTATGGCTACACCTTC
.,TRBJ2-1,TRBV18,TRBD2,CASARISGGVTSGRPDNEQFF,TGTGCCAGCGCAAGGATCTCCGGGGGGGTAACTAGCGGGAGGCCAGACAATGAGCAGTTCTTC
once,TRBJ2-7,TRBV23-1,TRBD2,CANYSGSGSYEQYF,TGCGCCAACTATAGCGGGAGTGGCAGCTACGAGCAGTACTTC
.,TRBJ1-4,TRBV6-1,.,CASSRQVANEKLFF,TGTGCCAGCAGTCGACAGGTGGCTAATGAAAAACTGTTTTTT
.,TRBJ2-7,TRBV19,.,CASKKGGEQYF,TGTGCCAGTAAGAAAGGGGGCGAGCAGTACTTC
.,TRBJ1-2,TRBV9,TRBD1,CASSVGTGGGYTF,TGTGCCAGCAGCGTCGGGACAGGGGGAGGCTACACCTTC
.,TRBJ2-2,TRBV11-3,TRBD1,CASSPGQGKLFF,TGTGCCAGCAGTCCGGGACAGGGGAAGCTGTTTTTT
.,TRBJ2-2,TRBV11-2,.,CASSSHGSNPGELFF,TGTGCCAGCAGCTCCCACGGGTCAAACCCCGGGGAGCTGTTTTTT
.,TRBJ2-1,TRBV7-9,TRBD2,CASSLAVWDGRPYNEQFF,TGTGCCAGCAGCTTAGCGGTGTGGGACGGGAGGCCCTACAATGAGCAGTTCTTC
.,TRBJ2-4,TRBV15,TRBD1,CATRRQGLGKNIQYF,TGTGCCACCAGACGACAGGGGTTGGGCAAAAACATTCAGTACTTC
.,TRBJ2-2,TRBV27,.,CASSLGGYTGELFF,TGTGCCAGCAGTTTGGGGGGCTACACCGGGGAGCTGTTTTTT
.,TRBJ2-1,TRBV15,TRBD2,CATSSPTGGSAHNEQFF,TGTGCCACCAGCAGTCCGACCGGGGGGAGCGCCCACAATGAGCAGTTCTTC
once,TRBJ1-1,TRBV19,TRBD1,CASAALRTGVSMNTEAFF,TGTGCCAGTGCCGCCCTCCGGACAGGGGTGTCGATGAACACTGAAGCTTTCTTT
medium-sized,TRBJ2-1,TRBV7-3,.,CASSHGIGDNEQFF,TGTGCCAGCAGCCACGGGATCGGCGACAATGAGCAGTTCTTC
once,TRBJ2-6,TRBV6-5,TRBD1,CASSTQGNGANVLTF,TGTGCCAGCAGCACACAGGGGAATGGGGCCAACGTCCTGACTTTC
.,TRBJ2-7,TRBV5-1,.,CASSLGAGSEQYF,TGCGCCAGCAGCTTGGGGGCTGGGAGCGAGCAGTACTTC
.,TRBJ1-2,TRBV27,TRBD1,CASSPGTGTLYGYTF,TGTGCCAGCAGTCCCGGGACAGGGACCCTCTATGGCTACACCTTC
few,TRBJ2-7,TRBV18,.,CASGEGDYFHEQYF,TGTGCCAGTGGAGAGGGAGACTATTTCCACGAGCAGTACTTC
.,TRBJ2-1,TRBV7-9,TRBD2,CASSSPRTSGNEQFF,TGTGCCAGCAGCTCCCCGAGGACTAGCGGGAATGAGCAGTTCTTC
.,TRBJ1-5,TRBV27,.,CASSLYFGGQPQHF,TGTGCCAGCAGTTTATATTTCGGGGGTCAGCCCCAGCATTTT
.,TRBJ2-7,TRBV13,TRBD2,CASSLSGTTYEQYF,TGTGCCAGCAGCCTTAGCGGGACAACCTACGAGCAGTACTTC
.,TRBJ2-7,TRBV11-1,.,CASSPPTGSYEQYF,TGTGCCAGCAGCCCACCCACAGGGTCCTACGAGCAGTACTTC